Below are 2 T cell receptor beta chains sequenced from a single sample in a study of cytomegalovirus exposure and HLA in healthy donors. The primer mix had 60 Vbeta and 13 Jbeta primers. Profiling relied on immunoSEQ multiplex PCR, and the TCRdb table lists in-frame clones only, not all of them. The sample has approximately 160,000 clones, roughly four fifths seen once. Specimen: PBMCs. All receptors come from a man aged 40-55 years in good health and CMV-seronegative.

The chain combines TRBV7-8 with TRBJ1-1; D gene unclear. The germline V and J ends were trimmed by 2 bases and 5 bases, with 9 bases remaining between them. CDR3 size: 13 residues. CDR1 SGHVS and CDR2 FQNEAQ come from the germline V gene. CDR3 loop: CASSLNGWTEAFF. CDR3 coding DNA: TGTGCCAGCAGCTTAAACGGGTGGACTGAAGCTTTCTTT.

V is TRBV7-6 and J is TRBJ2-1; D perhaps matches TRBD2 (6 bases). Germline V CDR1 and CDR2: SGHVS, FNYEAQ. Trimming took 5 bases from V and 4 from J, leaving 15 bases between them. This CDR3 is built from 15 residues. The CDR3 protein is CASSEGSGAYNEQFF. In DNA, the CDR3 is TGTGCCAGCAGCGAGGGTAGCGGCGCTTACAATGAGCAGTTCTTC.